The 29 T cell receptor beta chains below come from one sample, sequenced in a study of human T cells and chemical hapten exposure. The time point here: healthy volunteer bleed at 6 weeks. It was unfractionated whole blood from which total RNA was extracted. One entry per CDR3 protein results from TCRdb running MiXCR on the RACE reads. The table records roughly 75,000 distinct CDR3 sequences, about 8.6% of them present only once. Material for sequencing was whole blood. The receptors were gathered from a female donor in good health. Some clones in this sample may be carry-over from other donors' samples.

The sample holds many counts of this clonotype. This rearrangement joins TRBV9 to TRBJ2-2, with 8 bases fitting TRBD2. CDR1 and CDR2 (germline): SGDLS, YYNGEE. This CDR3 is built from 16 residues. Trimming took 0 bases from V and 5 from J; bases not matched to a gene: 6. CDR3 in DNA: TGTGCCAGCAGCGTAGTTGCGGGGGGTCCGACCGGGGAGCTGTTTTTT. Translation: CASSVVAGGPTGELFF.

The rearrangement links TRBV9 to TRBJ2-7, with 9 bases identical to TRBD2. Germline-derived CDR1 and CDR2 are SGDLS and YYNGEE. The ends lost 4 bases at V and 0 bases at J; junction bases unmatched: 2. The CDR3 extends over 14 amino acids. The CDR3: CASSHSGGSYEQYF. The CDR3 bases are TGTGCCAGCAGCCATAGCGGGGGCTCCTACGAGCAGTACTTC.

This clonotype was recorded many times. This chain connects TRBV12-3 or TRBV12-4 to TRBJ1-2; D not certain. With 1 base removed from V and 8 bases from J, the gap between germline ends came to 11 bases. CDR3 length: 13 amino acids. CDR3 in DNA: TGTGCCAGCAGTTTAGGGGGAGAGGACGGCTACACCTTC. Its protein product is CASSLGGEDGYTF.

Concerning this clonotype itself: Possible read error: a much larger clone is one base away. The CDR3 bases are TGTGCCAGCCGTTTGGGTAGCGGGGCTTTAAAGACCCAGTACTTC. It is translated as CASRLGSGALKTQYF. This sequence joins TRBV27 and TRBJ2-5; 8 bases are shared with TRBD2. In germline, CDR1 is MNHEY, CDR2 SMNVEV (reference sequence). This CDR3 region has 15 residues.

For this clonotype: Since a much larger clone is just one base distant, this may be a read error. The gene calls are TRBV20-1 and TRBJ2-7, with 10 positions matching TRBD2. CDR1 is DFQATT, CDR2 SNEGSKA, per germline (reference sequence). The CDR3 is 13 residues long. Germline trimming cut 6 bases from V and 5 bases from J; bases unmatched to any gene: 7. CDR3 sequence (DNA): TGCAGTGCCCTAGTAGCGGGGGGTAACGAGCAGTACTTC. Translation: CSALVAGGNEQYF.

This clonotype appeared a few times. The rearrangement links TRBV5-4 to TRBJ1-4; 7 bases align to TRBD1. The J segment lost 12 bases and the V segment lost 0 bases, leaving 5 bases of the junction unmatched. Looked up from germline, CDR1 is SGHNT and CDR2 is YYREEE (reference sequence). There are 13 residues in the CDR3. CDR3 in DNA: TGTGCCAGCAGCTTGGCCGCAGGGGGAGAACTGTTTTTT. It specifies CASSLAAGGELFF.

This clonotype was observed at least ten times. The chain combines TRBV7-2 with TRBJ2-3; D is possibly TRBD2 (5 bases). With 5 bases removed from V and 2 bases from J, the gap between germline ends came to 14 bases. The CDR3 is 15 residues long. Per the germline V gene, CDR1 is SGHTA and CDR2 is FQGNSA. Here the CDR3 DNA reads TGTGCCAGCAGCAAAACGGGGAGTACCACAGATACGCAGTATTTT. Translation gives CASSKTGSTTDTQYF.

This clonotype came up a few times. This chain links TRBV6-1 with TRBJ2-7; D gene unclear. The CDR3 is 13 amino acids. The V and J ends lost 0 bases and 4 bases respectively, with 7 bases between them. The germline V gene has CDR1 MNHNS and CDR2 SASEGT. The CDR3 reads CASSEAGMYEQYF. CDR3 in DNA: TGTGCCAGCAGTGAAGCAGGAATGTACGAGCAGTACTTC.

V and J are TRBV10-3 and TRBJ2-7; no clear D gene. Germline CDR1 is ENHRY and CDR2 is SYGVKD. V was shortened by 6 bases and J by 6 bases, with 9 bases between the two germline ends. The CDR3 sequence is 11 residues long. This CDR3 reads CAIRTSSEQYF. CDR3 bases: TGTGCCATCAGGACCTCGTCCGAGCAGTACTTC.

At least ten counts were recorded for this clonotype. This chain uses TRBV5-1 with TRBJ1-2; no definite D call. The CDR3 contains 15 residues. V lost 0 bases and J lost 1, with 10 bases in between. Per germline, CDR1 SGHRS and CDR2 YFSETQ. The CDR3 DNA reads as TGCGCCAGCAGCTTGGCCTACGGCAGTAACTATGGCTACACCTTC. This codes for CASSLAYGSNYGYTF.

This clonotype was counted ten times or more. DNA for the CDR3: TGCGCCAGCAGTCCATTGGCGGGGGGTACCTACGAGCAGTACTTC. Amino acid sequence: CASSPLAGGTYEQYF. V usage is TRBV5-1 and J usage is TRBJ2-7; 8 bases match TRBD2. CDR1 SGHRS and CDR2 YFSETQ come from the germline V gene. The junction had 9 bases not matched to a gene; V was cut back by 5 bases and J by 2 bases. This CDR3 region has 15 residues. The full variable domain, its missing parts supplied by reference TRBV5-1 and TRBJ2-7, is KAGVTQTPRYLIKTRGQQVTLSCSPISGHRSVSWYQQTPGQGLQFLFEYFSETQRNKGNFPGRFSGRQFSNSRSEMNVSTLELGDSALYLCASSPLAGGTYEQYFGPGTRLTVT.

This clonotype showed up many times. The J gene is TRBJ1-6, the V gene TRBV27; 7 bases are a match to TRBD1. Trimming cost V 6 bases and J 14 bases; bases outside gene matches: 16. This CDR3 comprises 15 residues. CDR1 and CDR2 (germline): MNHEY, SMNVEV (reference sequence). DNA of the CDR3: TGTGCCAGCAGCCCCGCGCCAGCCGGGACAGAGACCCTCCACTTT. Translation gives CASSPAPAGTETLHF.

Only one count was recorded for this clonotype. Since a much larger clone is just one base distant, this may be a read error. This chain uses TRBV18 with TRBJ1-1; no clear D gene. The CDR3 covers 11 residues. Germline V gene lookup returns CDR1 KGHSH and CDR2 LQKENI. The CDR3 loop reads CVSSPNTEAFF. The CDR3 coding sequence is TGTGTCAGCTCACCTAACACTGAAGCTTTCTTT.

This clonotype has at least ten counts. This chain uses TRBV29-1 with TRBJ2-3; 10 nucleotides align to TRBD1. The CDR3 extends over 14 amino acids. Per the germline V gene, CDR1 is SQVTM and CDR2 is ANQGSEA. V lost 4 bases to trimming and J lost 5 bases; unmatched junction nucleotides: 6. The CDR3 DNA reads as TGCAGCGTTGGCGCAGGGACAGGGGAAGATACGCAGTATTTT. Amino acids: CSVGAGTGEDTQYF.

V is TRBV9 and J is TRBJ2-3, with D hard to call. CDR1 is SGDLS and CDR2 is YYNGEE in the germline V gene. This CDR3 is built from 14 residues. V lost 6 bases and J lost 8, with 19 bases in between. The CDR3 region has the DNA TGTGCCAGCACCCCAGAGACTCTTTTTGGTACGCAGTATTTT. Translation gives CASTPETLFGTQYF.

This clonotype was recorded many times. V gene TRBV20-1 combines with J gene TRBJ1-2; D perhaps matches TRBD1 (6 bases). CDR3 size: 15 residues. Germline V lookup: CDR1 DFQATT, CDR2 SNEGSKA (reference sequence). Trimming removed 0 bases from V and 6 bases from J, with 17 bases in between. CDR3 nucleotide sequence: TGCAGTGCTAGAGATGCGGCAGGGGTCGCCAATGGCTACACCTTC. Amino acid sequence: CSARDAAGVANGYTF.

In its sample, this clonotype was seen a few times. The chain uses TRBV12-3 or TRBV12-4 and TRBJ2-1, with D hard to call. The V gene lost 4 bases and the J gene lost 8 bases, with 12 bases spanning the gap. The CDR3 loop spans 13 amino acids. The CDR3 sequence: CASSSLRWDEQFF. In DNA form, the CDR3 reads TGTGCCAGCAGTTCTCTTCGGTGGGATGAGCAGTTCTTC.

There are a few counts of this clonotype. The rearrangement joins TRBV30 to TRBJ1-5; possible D gene TRBD1, 6 bases. This CDR3 has 14 residues. Germline V gene data show CDR1 as GTSNPN and CDR2 as SVGIG (reference sequence). V lost 3 bases and J lost 1, with 10 bases in between. CDR3 region: CAWSTGTSNQPQHF. CDR3 coding DNA: TGTGCCTGGAGCACAGGGACCAGCAATCAGCCCCAGCATTTT.

This clonotype turned up a few times. This rearrangement joins TRBV2 to TRBJ1-1, with D uncertain. This CDR3 contains 12 residues. Per germline, CDR1 SNHLY and CDR2 FYNNEI. V was shortened by 7 bases and J by 4 bases, with 10 bases between the two germline ends. In nucleotides, the CDR3 is TGTGCCAGCAAGGGAGAGGGCACTGAAGCTTTCTTT. It translates to CASKGEGTEAFF.

This clonotype was seen repeatedly, ten times or more. V usage is TRBV10-2 and J usage is TRBJ1-4; D is unresolved. The germline V gene encodes CDR1 WSHSY and CDR2 SAAADI. The CDR3 runs 14 residues. The germline V and J ends were trimmed by 8 bases and 5 bases, with 15 bases remaining between them. The CDR3 bases are TGCGCCAGCCGTAAGGGAGGGCTCAATGAAAAACTGTTTTTT. Translating gives CASRKGGLNEKLFF.

This clonotype was found many times. The J gene is TRBJ2-1, the V gene TRBV6-6; 14 bases are a match to TRBD2. Germline V lookup: CDR1 MNHNY, CDR2 SVGAGI (reference sequence). The CDR3 has 16 residues. The V gene end was trimmed by 5 bases and the J gene end by 7 bases; junction bases not matched to a gene: 7. DNA for the CDR3: TGTGCCAGCAGTGGGAGTAGGACTAGCGGGGGGAATGAGCAGTTCTTC. It yields the protein CASSGSRTSGGNEQFF.

This clonotype appeared once. The J gene is TRBJ1-4, the V gene TRBV7-2; D not resolved. The CDR3 has 14 residues. Per the germline V gene, CDR1 is SGHTA and CDR2 is FQGNSA. Trimming stripped 4 bases from V and 8 bases from J, with 14 bases between. In nucleotides, the CDR3 is TGTGCCAGCAGCTCCCCCGGATCATGGGAAAAACTGTTTTTT. Protein sequence: CASSSPGSWEKLFF.

The V and J genes are TRBV14 and TRBJ1-1, with a tentative D call TRBD1 (6 bases). The CDR3 contains 13 residues. Trimming cost V 4 bases and J 7 bases, with 13 bases left between them. Per the germline V gene, CDR1 is SGHDN and CDR2 is FVKESK. In nucleotides, the CDR3 is TGTGCCAGCAGCCCCACACCACAGGGTGAAGCTTTCTTT. Translating gives CASSPTPQGEAFF. Using reference TRBV14 and TRBJ1-1 for the parts outside the CDR3, the full variable domain is EAGVTQFPSHSVIEKGQTVTLRCDPISGHDNLYWYRRVMGKEIKFLLHFVKESKQDESGMPNNRFLAERTGGTYSTLKVQPAELEDSGVYFCASSPTPQGEAFFGQGTRLTVV.

This clonotype came up many times. The chain couples TRBV2 to TRBJ1-2; D is unresolved. CDR1 is SNHLY, CDR2 FYNNEI, per germline. CDR3 length equals 13 residues. The germline V and J ends were trimmed by 3 bases and 4 bases, with 9 bases remaining between them. DNA for the CDR3: TGTGCCAGCAGTGATGCGGCGGCCTATGGCTACACCTTC. Encoded protein: CASSDAAAYGYTF. Full variable domain (remainder filled in from reference TRBV2 and TRBJ1-2): EPEVTQTPSHQVTQMGQEVILRCVPISNHLYFYWYRQILGQKVEFLVSFYNNEISEKSEIFDDQFSVERPDGSNFTLKIRSTKLEDSAMYFCASSDAAAYGYTFGSGTRLTVV.

The sample holds a few counts of this clonotype. V gene TRBV7-9 combines with J gene TRBJ2-7, with 9 bases fitting TRBD1. J lost 5 bases, V lost 5 bases, and 10 bases had no gene match. Germline values: CDR1 SEHNR, CDR2 FQNEAQ (reference sequence). The CDR3 has 15 residues. The CDR3 spells CASSRRPGQGNEQYF. Here the CDR3 DNA reads TGTGCCAGCAGCCGCCGACCGGGACAGGGTAACGAGCAGTACTTC.

This clonotype was observed many times. The chain recombines TRBV25-1 with TRBJ2-6; 7 positions agree with TRBD1. CDR3 length: 17 residues. From germline, CDR1 is MGHDK and CDR2 SYGVNS. V lost 5 bases, J lost 2 bases, and 9 bases stayed unmatched. This CDR3 is CASSQTGRETGANVLTF. DNA for the CDR3: TGTGCCAGCAGTCAGACAGGGCGCGAGACTGGGGCCAACGTCCTGACTTTC.

V and J are TRBV13 and TRBJ1-1; D may be TRBD1 (5 bases). The germline V gene has CDR1 PRHDT and CDR2 FYEKMQ (reference sequence). CDR3 size: 13 residues. Trimming stripped 6 bases from V and 6 bases from J, with 14 bases between. The CDR3 DNA is TGTGCCAGCAGACTAGACAGCACGGCTGAAGCTTTCTTT. As protein: CASRLDSTAEAFF.

This clonotype was picked up many times. The chain uses TRBV2 and TRBJ2-3; D perhaps matches TRBD1 (7 bases). The CDR3 has 14 residues. Per germline, CDR1 SNHLY and CDR2 FYNNEI. With 10 bases removed from V and 0 bases from J, the gap between germline ends came to 14 bases. This chain's CDR3 is CAIRGEYSTDTQYF. The CDR3 DNA sequence: TGTGCCATCAGGGGGGAGTATAGCACAGATACGCAGTATTTT.

This clonotype was detected only a few times. The chain joins TRBV12-5 to TRBJ1-4; no reliable D call. Trimming left V 1 base short and J 6 bases short, with 18 bases between. This CDR3 has 17 residues. Germline lookup yields CDR1 LGHNT and CDR2 FRNRAP. In nucleotides, the CDR3 is TGTGCTAGTGGTTTGGCTGCGCCGTACACAAGGGATGAAAAACTGTTTTTT. Residues: CASGLAAPYTRDEKLFF. Complete variable domain (other parts from reference TRBV12-5 and TRBJ1-4): DARVTQTPRHKVTEMGQEVTMRCQPILGHNTVFWYRQTMMQGLELLAYFRNRAPLDDSGMPKDRFSAEMPDATLATLKIQPSEPRDSAVYFCASGLAAPYTRDEKLFFGSGTQLSVL.